This T cell receptor beta chain was retrieved from a study of CD8+ T cells in alopecia areata. Reverse transcribed after extraction, RNA yielded cDNA as the sequencing template. Clones were read by immunoSEQ multiplex PCR, and TCRdb kept only the in-frame ones, dropping some. The sample yields 150,000 to 250,000 clones, approximately 60% seen once. Noted treatment: oral pan-JAK inhibitor, 5-10 mg twice daily. The receptor's source is a human donor with alopecia areata. This specimen consisted of CD4+ T cells sorted from blood, obtained at week 4, from a patient treated with tofacitinib.

DNA for the CDR3: TGTGCCAGCAGTGACCCCACAGGGCAGCCTGACTATGGCTACACCTTC. Translation: CASSDPTGQPDYGYTF. This chain connects TRBV25-1 to TRBJ1-2, with D possibly matching TRBD1 (6 bases). The CDR3 length is 16 residues. Trimming took 3 bases from V and 3 from J, leaving 17 bases between them. Germline V CDR1 and CDR2: MGHDK, SYGVNS.